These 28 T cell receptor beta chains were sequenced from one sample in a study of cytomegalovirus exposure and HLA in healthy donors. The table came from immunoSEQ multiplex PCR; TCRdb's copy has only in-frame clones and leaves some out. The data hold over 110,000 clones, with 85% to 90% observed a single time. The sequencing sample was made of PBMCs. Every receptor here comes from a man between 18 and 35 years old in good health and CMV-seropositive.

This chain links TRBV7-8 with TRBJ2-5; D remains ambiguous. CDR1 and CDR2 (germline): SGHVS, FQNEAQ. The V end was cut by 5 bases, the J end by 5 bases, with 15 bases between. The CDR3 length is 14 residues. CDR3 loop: CASSPRRFQETQYF. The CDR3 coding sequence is TGTGCCAGCAGCCCACGCCGATTTCAGGAGACCCAGTACTTC.

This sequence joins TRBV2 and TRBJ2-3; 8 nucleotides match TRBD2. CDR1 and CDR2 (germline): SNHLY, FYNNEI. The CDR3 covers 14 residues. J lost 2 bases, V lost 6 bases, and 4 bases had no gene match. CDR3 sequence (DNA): TGTGCCAGCAGCGGGGGGGCCCTCACAGATACGCAGTATTTT. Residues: CASSGGALTDTQYF.

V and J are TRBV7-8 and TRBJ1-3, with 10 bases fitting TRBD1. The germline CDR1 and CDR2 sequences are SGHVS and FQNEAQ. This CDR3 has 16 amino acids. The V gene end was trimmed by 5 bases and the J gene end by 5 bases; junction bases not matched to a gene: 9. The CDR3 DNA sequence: TGTGCCAGCAGCCCGTCGCGACAGGGGGCTCGAAACACCATATATTTT. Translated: CASSPSRQGARNTIYF.

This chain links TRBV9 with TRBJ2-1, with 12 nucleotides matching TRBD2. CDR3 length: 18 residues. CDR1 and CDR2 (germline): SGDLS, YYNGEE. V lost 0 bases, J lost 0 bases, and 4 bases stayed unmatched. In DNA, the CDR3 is TGTGCCAGCAGCGTAGGGACTAGCGGGGAGAGCTCCTACAATGAGCAGTTCTTC. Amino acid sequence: CASSVGTSGESSYNEQFF.

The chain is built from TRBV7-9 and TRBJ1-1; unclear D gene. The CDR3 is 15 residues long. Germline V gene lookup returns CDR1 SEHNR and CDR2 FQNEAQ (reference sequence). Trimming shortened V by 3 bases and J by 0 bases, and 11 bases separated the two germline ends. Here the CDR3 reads CASSFSAGLNTEAFF. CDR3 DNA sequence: TGTGCCAGCAGCTTTAGCGCAGGTTTGAACACTGAAGCTTTCTTT.

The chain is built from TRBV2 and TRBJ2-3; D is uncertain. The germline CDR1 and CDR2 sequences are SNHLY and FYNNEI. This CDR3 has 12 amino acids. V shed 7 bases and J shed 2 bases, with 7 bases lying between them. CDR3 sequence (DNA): TGTGCCAGCACTTATAACACAGATACGCAGTATTTT. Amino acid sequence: CASTYNTDTQYF.

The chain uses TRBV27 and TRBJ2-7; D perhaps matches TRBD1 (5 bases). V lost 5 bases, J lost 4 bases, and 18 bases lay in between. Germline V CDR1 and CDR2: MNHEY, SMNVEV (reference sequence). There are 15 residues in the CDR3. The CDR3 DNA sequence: TGTGCCAGCAGTATGGACAACCTGGTCCGTTACGAGCAGTACTTC. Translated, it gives CASSMDNLVRYEQYF.

CDR3 in DNA: TGTGCCAGCTCAAAGGACAGGGTGGGCTACAATGAGCAGTTCTTC. Protein product: CASSKDRVGYNEQFF. V usage is TRBV18 and J usage is TRBJ2-1; 8 nucleotides line up with TRBD1. The CDR3 length is 15 residues. Germline CDR1 and CDR2: KGHSH and LQKENI. The V segment lost 5 bases and the J segment 3 bases; nucleotides outside the gene matches: 6. The whole variable domain, remainder taken from reference TRBV18 and TRBJ2-1, is NAGVMQNPRHLVRRRGQEARLRCSPMKGHSHVYWYRQLPEEGLKFMVYLQKENIIDESGMPKERFSAEFPKEGPSILRIQQVVRGDSAAYFCASSKDRVGYNEQFFGPGTRLTVL.

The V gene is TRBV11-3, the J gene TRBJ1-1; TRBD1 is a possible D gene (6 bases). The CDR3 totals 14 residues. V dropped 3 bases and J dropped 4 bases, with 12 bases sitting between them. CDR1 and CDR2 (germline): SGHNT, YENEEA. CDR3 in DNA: TGTGCCAGCAGCTTCCCAGACAGGCCCACTGAAGCTTTCTTT. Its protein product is CASSFPDRPTEAFF.

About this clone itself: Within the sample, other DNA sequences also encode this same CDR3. CDR3 residues: CASSLTGTGNQPQHF. The CDR3 DNA reads as TGCGCCAGCAGCCTGACCGGGACAGGGAATCAGCCCCAGCATTTT. The J gene is TRBJ1-5, the V gene TRBV5-1; 9 bases map to TRBD1. The CDR3 sequence is 15 residues long. Looked up from germline, CDR1 is SGHRS and CDR2 is YFSETQ. J lost 4 bases, V lost 4 bases, and 6 bases had no gene match.

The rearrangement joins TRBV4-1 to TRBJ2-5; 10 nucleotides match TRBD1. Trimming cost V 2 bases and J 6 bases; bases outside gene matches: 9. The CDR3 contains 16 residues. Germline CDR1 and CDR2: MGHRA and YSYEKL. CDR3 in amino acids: CASSQLRDRGRKTQYF. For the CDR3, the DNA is TGCGCCAGCAGCCAACTCCGGGACAGGGGTAGAAAGACCCAGTACTTC.

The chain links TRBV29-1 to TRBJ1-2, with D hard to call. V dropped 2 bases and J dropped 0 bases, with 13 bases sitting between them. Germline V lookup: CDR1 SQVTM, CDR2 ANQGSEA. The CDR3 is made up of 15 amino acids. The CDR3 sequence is CSVEKSGIPNYGYTF. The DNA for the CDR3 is TGCAGCGTTGAAAAAAGCGGCATTCCTAACTATGGCTACACCTTC.

This chain's CDR3 is CASSLTGGNQPQHF. As DNA, the CDR3 is TGTGCCAGCAGCTTAACGGGCGGCAATCAGCCCCAGCATTTT. V gene TRBV7-3 combines with J gene TRBJ1-5; D gene ambiguous. The ends were cut back, 0 bases at V and 2 bases at J, with 5 bases in the middle. Germline lookup yields CDR1 SGHTA and CDR2 FQGTGA. The CDR3 spans 14 residues.

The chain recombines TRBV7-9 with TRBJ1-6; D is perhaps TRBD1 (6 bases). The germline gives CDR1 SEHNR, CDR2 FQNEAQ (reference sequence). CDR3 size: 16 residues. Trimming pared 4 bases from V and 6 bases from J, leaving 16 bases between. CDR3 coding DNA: TGTGCCAGCAGCTCAAACCCGGACAGTTTTAATTCACCCCTCCACTTT. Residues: CASSSNPDSFNSPLHF.

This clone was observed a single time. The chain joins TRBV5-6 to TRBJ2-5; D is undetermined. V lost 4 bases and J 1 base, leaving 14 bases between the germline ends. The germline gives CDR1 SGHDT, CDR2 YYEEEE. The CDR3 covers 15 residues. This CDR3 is CASSTPRSSQETQYF. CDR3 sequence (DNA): TGTGCCAGCAGCACGCCCAGGTCGTCCCAAGAGACCCAGTACTTC.

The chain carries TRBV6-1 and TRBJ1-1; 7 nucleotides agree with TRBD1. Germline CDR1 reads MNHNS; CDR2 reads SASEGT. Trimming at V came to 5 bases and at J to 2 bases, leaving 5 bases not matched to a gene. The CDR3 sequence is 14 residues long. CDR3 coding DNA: TGTGCCAGCAGTCCCGGGACAGCAAACACTGAAGCTTTCTTT. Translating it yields CASSPGTANTEAFF.

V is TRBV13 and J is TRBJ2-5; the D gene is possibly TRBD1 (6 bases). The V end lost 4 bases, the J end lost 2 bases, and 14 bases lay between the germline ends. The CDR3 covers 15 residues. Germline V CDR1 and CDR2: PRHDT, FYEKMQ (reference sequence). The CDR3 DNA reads TGTGCCAGCAGCTCATACAGACAGGCTCAAGAGACCCAGTACTTC. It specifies CASSSYRQAQETQYF.

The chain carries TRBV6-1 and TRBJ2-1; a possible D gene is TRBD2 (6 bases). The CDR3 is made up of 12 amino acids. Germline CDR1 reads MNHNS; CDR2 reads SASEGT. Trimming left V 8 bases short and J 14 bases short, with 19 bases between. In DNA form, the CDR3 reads TGTGCCAGCGGAGGCGCGGGGATTCGTAAGTTCTTC. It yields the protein CASGGAGIRKFF.

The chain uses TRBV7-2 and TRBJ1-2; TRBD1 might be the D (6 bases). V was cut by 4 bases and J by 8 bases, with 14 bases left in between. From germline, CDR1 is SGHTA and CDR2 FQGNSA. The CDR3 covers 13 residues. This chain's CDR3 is CASSSTGTTGYTF. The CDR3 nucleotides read TGTGCCAGCAGCTCCACCGGGACAACCGGCTACACCTTC. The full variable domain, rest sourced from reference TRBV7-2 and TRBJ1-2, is GAGVSQSPSNKVTEKGKDVELRCDPISGHTALYWYRQSLGQGLEFLIYFQGNSAPDKSGLPSDRFSAERTGGSVSTLTIQRTQQEDSAVYLCASSSTGTTGYTFGSGTRLTVV.

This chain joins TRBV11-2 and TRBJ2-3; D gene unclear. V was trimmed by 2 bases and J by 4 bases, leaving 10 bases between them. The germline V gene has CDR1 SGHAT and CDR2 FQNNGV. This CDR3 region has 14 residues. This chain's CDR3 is CASSLPRSPDTQYF. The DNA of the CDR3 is TGTGCCAGCAGCTTACCTAGGTCCCCAGATACGCAGTATTTT.

In DNA form, the CDR3 reads TGCGCCAGCAGCTCCGGGACAGGGGGAAACACCATATATTTT. Translating gives CASSSGTGGNTIYF. This sequence joins TRBV5-1 and TRBJ1-3; 9 positions match TRBD1. The CDR3 runs to 14 residues. Germline CDR1 is SGHRS and CDR2 is YFSETQ. Losses at the gene ends were 3 bases for V and 4 bases for J; bases not matched to a gene: 2.

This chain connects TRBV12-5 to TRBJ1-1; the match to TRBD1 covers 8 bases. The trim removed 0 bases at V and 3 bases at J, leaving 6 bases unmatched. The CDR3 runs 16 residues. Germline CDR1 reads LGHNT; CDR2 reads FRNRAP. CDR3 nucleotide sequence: TGTGCTAGTGGTTTGGTAGCGGGACAGGTACACACTGAAGCTTTCTTT. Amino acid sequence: CASGLVAGQVHTEAFF.

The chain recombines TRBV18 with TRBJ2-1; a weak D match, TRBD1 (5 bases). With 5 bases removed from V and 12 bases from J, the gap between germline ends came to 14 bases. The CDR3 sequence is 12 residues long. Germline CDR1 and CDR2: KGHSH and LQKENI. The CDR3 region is CASSFQGHGQFF. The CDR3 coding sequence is TGTGCCAGCTCATTCCAGGGTCATGGGCAGTTCTTC.

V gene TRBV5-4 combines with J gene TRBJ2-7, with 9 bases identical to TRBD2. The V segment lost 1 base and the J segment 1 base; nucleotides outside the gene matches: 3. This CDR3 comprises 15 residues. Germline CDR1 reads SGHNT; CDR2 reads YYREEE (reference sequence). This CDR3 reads CASSLNLAGSYEQYF. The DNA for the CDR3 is TGTGCCAGCAGCTTGAATCTAGCGGGGTCCTACGAGCAGTACTTC.

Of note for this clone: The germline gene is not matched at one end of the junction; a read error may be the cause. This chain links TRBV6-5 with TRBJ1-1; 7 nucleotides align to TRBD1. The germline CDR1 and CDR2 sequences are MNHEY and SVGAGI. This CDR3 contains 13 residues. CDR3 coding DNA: TGTGCCAGCAGTCCCACAGGGGACACAGAAGCTTTCTTT. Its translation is CASSPTGDTEAFF.

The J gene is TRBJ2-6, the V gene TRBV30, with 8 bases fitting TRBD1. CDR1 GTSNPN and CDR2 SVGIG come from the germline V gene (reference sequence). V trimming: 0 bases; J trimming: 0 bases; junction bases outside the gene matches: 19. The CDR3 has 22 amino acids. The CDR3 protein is CAWSVLWARPGGGPSGANVLTF. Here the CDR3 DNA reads TGTGCCTGGAGTGTACTTTGGGCCCGCCCAGGGGGCGGACCCTCTGGGGCCAACGTCCTGACTTTC. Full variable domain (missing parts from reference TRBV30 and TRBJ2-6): SQTIHQWPATLVQPVGSPLSLECTVEGTSNPNLYWYRQAAGRGLQLLFYSVGIGQISSEVPQNLSASRPQDRQFILSSKKLLLSDSGFYLCAWSVLWARPGGGPSGANVLTFGAGSRLTVL.

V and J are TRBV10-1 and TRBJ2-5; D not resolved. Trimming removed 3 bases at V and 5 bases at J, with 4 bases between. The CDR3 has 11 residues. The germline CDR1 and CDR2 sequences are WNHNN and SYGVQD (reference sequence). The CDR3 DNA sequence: TGCGCCAGCAGTGACCCTGAGACCCAGTACTTC. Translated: CASSDPETQYF.

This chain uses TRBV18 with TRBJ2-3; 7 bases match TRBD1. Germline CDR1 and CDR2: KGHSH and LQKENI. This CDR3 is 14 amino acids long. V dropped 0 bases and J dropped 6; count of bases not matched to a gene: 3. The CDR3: CASSPPGTEDTQYF. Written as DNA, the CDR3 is TGTGCCAGCTCACCACCCGGGACAGAGGATACGCAGTATTTT.